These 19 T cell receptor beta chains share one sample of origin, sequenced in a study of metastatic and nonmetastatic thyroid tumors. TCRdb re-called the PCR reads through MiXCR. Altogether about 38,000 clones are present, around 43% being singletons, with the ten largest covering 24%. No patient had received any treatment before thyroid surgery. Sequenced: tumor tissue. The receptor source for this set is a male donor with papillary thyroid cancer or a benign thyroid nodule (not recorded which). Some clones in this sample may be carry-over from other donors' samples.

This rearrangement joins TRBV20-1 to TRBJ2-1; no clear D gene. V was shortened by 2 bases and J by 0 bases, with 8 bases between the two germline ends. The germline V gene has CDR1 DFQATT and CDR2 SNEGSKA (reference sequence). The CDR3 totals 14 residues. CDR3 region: CSARSTASYNEQFF. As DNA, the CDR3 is TGCAGTGCTAGATCGACTGCCTCCTACAATGAGCAGTTCTTC.

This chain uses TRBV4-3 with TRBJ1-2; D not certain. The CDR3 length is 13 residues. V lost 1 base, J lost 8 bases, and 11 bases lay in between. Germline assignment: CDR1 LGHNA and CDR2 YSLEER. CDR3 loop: CASSQGFKGGYTF. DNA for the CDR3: TGCGCCAGCAGCCAAGGTTTCAAAGGAGGCTACACCTTC.

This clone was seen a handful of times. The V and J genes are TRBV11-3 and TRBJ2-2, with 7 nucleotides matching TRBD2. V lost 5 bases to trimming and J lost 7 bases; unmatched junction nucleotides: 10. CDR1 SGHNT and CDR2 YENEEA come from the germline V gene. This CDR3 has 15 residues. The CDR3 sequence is CASSMVAGLHGELFF. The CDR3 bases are TGTGCCAGCAGCATGGTAGCGGGCCTCCACGGGGAGCTGTTTTTT.

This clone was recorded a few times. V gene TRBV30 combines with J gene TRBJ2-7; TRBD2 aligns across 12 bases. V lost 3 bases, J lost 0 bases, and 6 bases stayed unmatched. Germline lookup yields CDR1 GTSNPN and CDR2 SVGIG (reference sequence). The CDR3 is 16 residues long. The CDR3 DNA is TGTGCCTGGAGCGTGGGACTAGCGGGTGCCTCCTACGAGCAGTACTTC. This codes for CAWSVGLAGASYEQYF.

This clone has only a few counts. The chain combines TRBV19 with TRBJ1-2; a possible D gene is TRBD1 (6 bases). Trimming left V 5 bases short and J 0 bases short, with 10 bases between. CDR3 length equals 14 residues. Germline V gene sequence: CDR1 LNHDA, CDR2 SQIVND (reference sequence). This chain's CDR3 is CASSRTVTNYGYTF. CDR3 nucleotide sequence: TGTGCCAGTAGTCGGACAGTGACTAACTATGGCTACACCTTC.

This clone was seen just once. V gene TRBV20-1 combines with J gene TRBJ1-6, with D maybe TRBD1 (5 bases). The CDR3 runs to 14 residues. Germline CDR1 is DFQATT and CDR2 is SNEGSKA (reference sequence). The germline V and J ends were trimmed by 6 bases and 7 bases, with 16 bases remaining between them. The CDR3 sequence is CSARPGLGNSPLHF. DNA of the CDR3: TGCAGTGCCCGGCCAGGGCTTGGGAATTCACCCCTCCACTTT.

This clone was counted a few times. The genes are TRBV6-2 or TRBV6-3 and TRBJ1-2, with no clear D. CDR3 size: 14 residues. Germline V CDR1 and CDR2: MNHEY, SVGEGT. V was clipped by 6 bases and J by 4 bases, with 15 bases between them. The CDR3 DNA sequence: TGTGCCAGCAGCTTAAGCCGGGGAAGCTATGGCTACACCTTC. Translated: CASSLSRGSYGYTF.

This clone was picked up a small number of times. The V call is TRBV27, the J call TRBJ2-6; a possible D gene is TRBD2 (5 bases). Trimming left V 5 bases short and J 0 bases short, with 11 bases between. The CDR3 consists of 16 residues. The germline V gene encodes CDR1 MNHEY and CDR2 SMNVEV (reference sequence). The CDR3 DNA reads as TGTGCCAGCAGTCTAGCACCCGACTCTGGGGCCAACGTCCTGACTTTC. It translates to CASSLAPDSGANVLTF. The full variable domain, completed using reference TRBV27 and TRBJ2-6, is EAQVTQNPRYLITVTGKKLTVTCSQNMNHEYMSWYRQDPGLGLRQIYYSMNVEVTDKGDVPEGYKVSRKEKRNFPLILESPSPNQTSLYFCASSLAPDSGANVLTFGAGSRLTVL.

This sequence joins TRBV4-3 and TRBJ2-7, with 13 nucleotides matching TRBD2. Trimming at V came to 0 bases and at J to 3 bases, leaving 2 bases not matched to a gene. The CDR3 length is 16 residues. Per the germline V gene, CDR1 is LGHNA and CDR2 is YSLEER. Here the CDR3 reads CASSQEGTSGIYEQYF. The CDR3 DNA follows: TGCGCCAGCAGCCAAGAGGGGACTAGCGGGATCTACGAGCAGTACTTC.

The CDR3 reads CASTTPYEQYF. The DNA of the CDR3 is TGTGCCAGCACCACCCCCTACGAGCAGTACTTC. The J gene is TRBJ2-7, the V gene TRBV6-2 or TRBV6-3; the D is unclear. CDR1 MNHEY and CDR2 SVGEGT come from the germline V gene. CDR3 length: 11 amino acids. V lost 7 bases and J lost 2, with 6 bases in between.

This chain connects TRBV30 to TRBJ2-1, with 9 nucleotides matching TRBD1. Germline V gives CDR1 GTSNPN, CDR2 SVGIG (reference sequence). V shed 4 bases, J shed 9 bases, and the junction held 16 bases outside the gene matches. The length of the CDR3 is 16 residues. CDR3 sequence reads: CAWTSPGDRVWSEQFF. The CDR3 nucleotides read TGTGCCTGGACCTCCCCCGGGGACAGGGTTTGGAGTGAGCAGTTCTTC.

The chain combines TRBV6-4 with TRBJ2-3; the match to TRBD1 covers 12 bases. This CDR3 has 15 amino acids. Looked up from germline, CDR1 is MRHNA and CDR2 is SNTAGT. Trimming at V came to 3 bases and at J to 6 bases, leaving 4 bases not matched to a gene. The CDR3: CASSEEGQGADTQYF. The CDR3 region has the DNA TGTGCCAGCAGTGAGGAGGGACAGGGGGCGGATACGCAGTATTTT.

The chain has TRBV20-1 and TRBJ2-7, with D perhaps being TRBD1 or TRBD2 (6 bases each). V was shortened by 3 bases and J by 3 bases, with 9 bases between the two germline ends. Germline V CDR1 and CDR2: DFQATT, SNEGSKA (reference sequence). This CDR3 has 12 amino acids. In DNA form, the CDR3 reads TGCAGTGCTAGGAGGGGGGACTACGAGCAGTACTTC. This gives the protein CSARRGDYEQYF.

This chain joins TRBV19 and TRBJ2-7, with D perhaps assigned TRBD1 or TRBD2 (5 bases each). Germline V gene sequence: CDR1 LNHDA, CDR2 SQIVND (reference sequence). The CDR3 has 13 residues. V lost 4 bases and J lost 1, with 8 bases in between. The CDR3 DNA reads TGTGCCAGTAGTAGGGACCCTTCCTACGAGCAGTACTTC. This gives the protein CASSRDPSYEQYF.

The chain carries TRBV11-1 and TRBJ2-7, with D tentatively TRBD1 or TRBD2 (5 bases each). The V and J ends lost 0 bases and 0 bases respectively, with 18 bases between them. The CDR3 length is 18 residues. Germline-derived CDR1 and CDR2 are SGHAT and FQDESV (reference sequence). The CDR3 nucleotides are TGTGCCAGCAGCTTAGCTCGTTTCGGGGACCCGAGCTCCTACGAGCAGTACTTC. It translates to CASSLARFGDPSSYEQYF. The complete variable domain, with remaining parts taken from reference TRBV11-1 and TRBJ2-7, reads EAEVAQSPRYKITEKSQAVAFWCDPISGHATLYWYRQILGQGPELLVQFQDESVVDDSQLPKDRFSAERLKGVDSTLKIQPAELGDSAMYLCASSLARFGDPSSYEQYFGPGTRLTVT.

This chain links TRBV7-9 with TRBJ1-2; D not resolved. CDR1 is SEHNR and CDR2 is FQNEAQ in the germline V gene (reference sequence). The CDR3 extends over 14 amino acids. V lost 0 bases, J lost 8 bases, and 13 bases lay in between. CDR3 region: CASSLASGPGGYTF. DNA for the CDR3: TGTGCCAGCAGCTTAGCGTCAGGCCCGGGGGGCTACACCTTC.

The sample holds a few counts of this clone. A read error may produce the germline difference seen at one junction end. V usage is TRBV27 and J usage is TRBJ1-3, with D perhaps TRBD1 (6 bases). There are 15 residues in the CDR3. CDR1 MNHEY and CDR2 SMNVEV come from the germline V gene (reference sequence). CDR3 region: CASSFTGGSGSTIYF. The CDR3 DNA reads TGTGCCAGCAGTTTTACGGGGGGCTCTGGAAGCACCATATATTTT.

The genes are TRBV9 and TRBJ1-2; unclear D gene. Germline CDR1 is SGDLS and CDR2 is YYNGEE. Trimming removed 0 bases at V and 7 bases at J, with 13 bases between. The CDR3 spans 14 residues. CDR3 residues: CASSVVEGSGGYTF. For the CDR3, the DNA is TGTGCCAGCAGCGTAGTTGAAGGGTCTGGTGGCTACACCTTC.

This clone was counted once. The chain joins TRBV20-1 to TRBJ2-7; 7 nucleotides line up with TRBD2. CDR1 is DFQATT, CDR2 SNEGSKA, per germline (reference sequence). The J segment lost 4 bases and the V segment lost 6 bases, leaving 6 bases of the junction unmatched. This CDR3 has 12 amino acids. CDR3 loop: CSADGGNYEQYF. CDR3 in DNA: TGCAGTGCCGACGGGGGGAATTACGAGCAGTACTTC.